These T cell receptor beta chains were read from a single sample in a study of T cell responses to AZD1222 COVID-19 vaccine. Some clones are missing from TCRdb's copy, which holds only in-frame ones; the method was immunoSEQ multiplex PCR. The repertoire holds roughly 200,000 clones, around 94% seen once, with 1% to 1.5% in the top ten. Material: peripheral blood, obtained on day 0 of AZD1222 vaccination. The receptors stem from an adult in good health. Each CDR3 is given with its conserved first and last residue. A D gene is named only where the DNA matches it firmly. Some rows mark clone size as missing; the rest say once, few, many or name a class of expanded clone.

j_call | d_call | clone_size | v_call | cdr3_nt | cdr3_aa
TRBJ2-1 | NA | few | TRBV7-8 | TGTGCCAGCAGCTTTCGGTCCCCGGGACGGGCCGGCGATGAGCAGTTCTTC | CASSFRSPGRAGDEQFF
TRBJ2-3 | NA | NA | TRBV9 | TGTGCCAGCAGCGTAGGGAGAGGGCCAGATACGCAGTATTTT | CASSVGRGPDTQYF
TRBJ1-5 | NA | NA | TRBV5-6 | TGTGCCAGCAGCTTGGCAGGTAGGACTTTTGATCAGCCCCAGCATTTT | CASSLAGRTFDQPQHF
TRBJ2-7 | TRBD1 | NA | TRBV2 | TGTGCCAGCAGTGAACCCGGGACAGGGCTCTACGAGCAGTACTTC | CASSEPGTGLYEQYF
TRBJ1-2 | TRBD1 | few | TRBV29-1 | TGCAGCGTTGATACAGAGGGGGCCAACTATGGCTACACCTTC | CSVDTEGANYGYTF
TRBJ1-2 | NA | few | TRBV5-6 | TGTGCCAGCAGCTACCTGAGTGGCAGCCCTAACTATGGCTACACCTTC | CASSYLSGSPNYGYTF
TRBJ1-1 | NA | NA | TRBV18 | TGTGCCAGCTCAGAAGACAAGAGGTCTTTCTTT | CASSEDKRSFF
TRBJ1-4 | NA | once | TRBV20-1 | TGCAGTGCTAGAGATTCCGCAAGACTGTTTTTT | CSARDSARLFF
TRBJ2-2 | NA | NA | TRBV6-2/TRBV6-3 | TGTGCCAGCAGTTACGGGGCGGGGAGGAACACCGGGGAGCTGTTTTTT | CASSYGAGRNTGELFF
TRBJ1-2 | NA | NA | TRBV15 | TGTGCCACCAGCAGAGACCCCGCCTATGGCTACACCTTC | CATSRDPAYGYTF
TRBJ1-3 | NA | NA | TRBV7-8 | TGTGCCAGCAGCTTAGCCTCCGACGCATTCTCTGGAAACACCATATATTTT | CASSLASDAFSGNTIYF
TRBJ2-1 | TRBD1 | NA | TRBV24-1 | TGTGCCACCAGTGACCCCTCCAGGGGGTTTAGCAATGAGCAGTTCTTC | CATSDPSRGFSNEQFF
TRBJ2-6 | NA | once | TRBV6-4 | TGTGCCAGCAGTGGGGGATACGGGGCCAACGTCCTGACTTTC | CASSGGYGANVLTF
TRBJ1-1 | NA | NA | TRBV6-2/TRBV6-3 | TGTGCCAGCAGTTACCAACCCTCTGAAGCTTTCTTT | CASSYQPSEAFF
TRBJ2-2 | TRBD1 | NA | TRBV7-3 | TGTGCCAGCAGCCCTCGGGGACAGGGTTCGATCGGGGAGCTGTTTTTT | CASSPRGQGSIGELFF
TRBJ1-5 | NA | NA | TRBV5-1 | TGCGCCAGCAGCTTGTCGTCCGGTCAGCCCCAGCATTTT | CASSLSSGQPQHF